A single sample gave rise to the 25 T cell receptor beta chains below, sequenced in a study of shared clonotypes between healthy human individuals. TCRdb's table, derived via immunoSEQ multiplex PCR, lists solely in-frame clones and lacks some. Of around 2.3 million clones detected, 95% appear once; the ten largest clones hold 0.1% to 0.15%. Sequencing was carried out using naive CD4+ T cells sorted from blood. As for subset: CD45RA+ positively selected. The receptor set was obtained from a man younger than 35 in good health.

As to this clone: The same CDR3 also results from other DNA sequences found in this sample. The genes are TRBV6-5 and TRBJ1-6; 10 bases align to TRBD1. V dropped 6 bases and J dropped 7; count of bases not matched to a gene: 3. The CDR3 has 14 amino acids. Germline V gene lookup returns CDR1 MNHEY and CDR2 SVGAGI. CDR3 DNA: TGTGCCAGCAGACCGGGACAGGGGAATTCACCCCTCCACTTT. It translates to CASRPGQGNSPLHF.

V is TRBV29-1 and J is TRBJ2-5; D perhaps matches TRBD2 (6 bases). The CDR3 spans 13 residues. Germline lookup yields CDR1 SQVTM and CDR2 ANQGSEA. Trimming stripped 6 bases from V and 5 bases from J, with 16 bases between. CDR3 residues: CSVQWGVGETQYF. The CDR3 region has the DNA TGCAGCGTCCAATGGGGGGTTGGGGAGACCCAGTACTTC.

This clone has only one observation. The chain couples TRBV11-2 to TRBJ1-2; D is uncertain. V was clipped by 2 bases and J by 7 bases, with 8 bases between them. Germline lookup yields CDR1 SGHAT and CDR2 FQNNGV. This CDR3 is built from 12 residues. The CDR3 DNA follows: TGTGCCAGCAGCTTAAAACGGGGTGGCTACACCTTC. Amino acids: CASSLKRGGYTF. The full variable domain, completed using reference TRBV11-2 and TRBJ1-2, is EAGVAQSPRYKIIEKRQSVAFWCNPISGHATLYWYQQILGQGPKLLIQFQNNGVVDDSQLPKDRFSAERLKGVDSTLKIQPAKLEDSAVYLCASSLKRGGYTFGSGTRLTVV.

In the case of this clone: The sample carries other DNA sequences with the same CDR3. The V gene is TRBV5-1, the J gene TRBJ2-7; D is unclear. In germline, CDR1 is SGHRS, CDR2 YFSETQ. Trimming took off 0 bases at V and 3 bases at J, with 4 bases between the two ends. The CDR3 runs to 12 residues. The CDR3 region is CASSLGRYEQYF. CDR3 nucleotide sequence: TGCGCCAGCAGCTTGGGTCGCTACGAGCAGTACTTC.

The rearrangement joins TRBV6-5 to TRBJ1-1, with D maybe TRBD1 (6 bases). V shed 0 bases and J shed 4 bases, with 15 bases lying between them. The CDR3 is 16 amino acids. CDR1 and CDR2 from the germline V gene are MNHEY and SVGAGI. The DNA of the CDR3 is TGTGCCAGCAGTTACTCGTCGTGGGGGGCCGGCACTGAAGCTTTCTTT. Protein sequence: CASSYSSWGAGTEAFF.

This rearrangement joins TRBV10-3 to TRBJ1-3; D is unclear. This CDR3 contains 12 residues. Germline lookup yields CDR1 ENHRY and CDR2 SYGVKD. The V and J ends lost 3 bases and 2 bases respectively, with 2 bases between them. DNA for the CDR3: TGTGCCATCAGTGATACTGGAAACACCATATATTTT. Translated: CAISDTGNTIYF.

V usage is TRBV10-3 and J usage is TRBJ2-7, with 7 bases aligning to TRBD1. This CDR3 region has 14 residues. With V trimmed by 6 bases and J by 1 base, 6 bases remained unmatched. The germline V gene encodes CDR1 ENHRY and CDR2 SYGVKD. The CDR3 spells CAIRTGVSSYEQYF. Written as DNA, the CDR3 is TGTGCCATCAGAACAGGGGTATCATCCTACGAGCAGTACTTC.

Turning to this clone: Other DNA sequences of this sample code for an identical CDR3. The CDR3 DNA follows: TGTGCCAGCAGCTTAGGGGGGTCAGAGACCCAGTACTTC. Encoded protein: CASSLGGSETQYF. The chain links TRBV7-2 to TRBJ2-5; D is perhaps TRBD1 or TRBD2 (5 bases each). V lost 1 base and J lost 4, with 7 bases in between. CDR3 length equals 13 residues. The germline CDR1 and CDR2 sequences are SGHTA and FQGNSA.

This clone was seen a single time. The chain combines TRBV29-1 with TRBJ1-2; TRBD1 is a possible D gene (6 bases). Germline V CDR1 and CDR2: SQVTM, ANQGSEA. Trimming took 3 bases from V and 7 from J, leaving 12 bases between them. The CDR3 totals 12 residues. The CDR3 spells CSVEEGVVGYTF. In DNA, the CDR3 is TGCAGCGTTGAGGAGGGGGTGGTTGGCTACACCTTC.

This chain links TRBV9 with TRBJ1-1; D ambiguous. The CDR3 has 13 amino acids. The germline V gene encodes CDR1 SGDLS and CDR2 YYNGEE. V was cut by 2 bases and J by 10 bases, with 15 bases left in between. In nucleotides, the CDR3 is TGTGCCAGCAGCGTCGATTCCGCGCGGGGAGCTTTCTTT. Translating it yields CASSVDSARGAFF.

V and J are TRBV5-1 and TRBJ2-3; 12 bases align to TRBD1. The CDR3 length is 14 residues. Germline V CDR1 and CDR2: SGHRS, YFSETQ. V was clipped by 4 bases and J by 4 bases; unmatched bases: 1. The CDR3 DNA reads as TGCGCCAGCAGCGGGACAGGGGGCTCAGATACGCAGTATTTT. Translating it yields CASSGTGGSDTQYF.

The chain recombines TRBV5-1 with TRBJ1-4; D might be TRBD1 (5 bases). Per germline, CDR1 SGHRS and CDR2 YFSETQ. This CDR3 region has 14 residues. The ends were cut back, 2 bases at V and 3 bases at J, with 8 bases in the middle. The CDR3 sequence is CASSFVGANEKLFF. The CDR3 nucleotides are TGCGCCAGCAGCTTCGTGGGGGCTAATGAAAAACTGTTTTTT.

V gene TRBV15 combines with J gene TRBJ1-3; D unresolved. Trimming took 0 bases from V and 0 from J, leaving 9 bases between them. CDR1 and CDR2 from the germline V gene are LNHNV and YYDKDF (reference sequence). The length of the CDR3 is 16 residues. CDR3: CATSRDPGFSGNTIYF. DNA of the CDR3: TGTGCCACCAGCAGAGATCCGGGTTTCTCTGGAAACACCATATATTTT.

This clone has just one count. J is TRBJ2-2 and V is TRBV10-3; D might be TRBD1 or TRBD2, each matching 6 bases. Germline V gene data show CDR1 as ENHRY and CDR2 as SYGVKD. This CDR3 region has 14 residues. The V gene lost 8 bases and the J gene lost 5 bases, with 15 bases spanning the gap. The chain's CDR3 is CAIQGGSGTGELFF. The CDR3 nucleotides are TGTGCCATCCAAGGGGGGTCGGGGACCGGGGAGCTGTTTTTT.

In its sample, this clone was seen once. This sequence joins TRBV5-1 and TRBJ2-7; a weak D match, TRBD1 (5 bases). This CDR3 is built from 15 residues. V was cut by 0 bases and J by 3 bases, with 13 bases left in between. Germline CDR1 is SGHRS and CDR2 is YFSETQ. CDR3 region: CASSLVGADFYEQYF. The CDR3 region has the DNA TGCGCCAGCAGCTTGGTTGGGGCGGATTTCTACGAGCAGTACTTC.

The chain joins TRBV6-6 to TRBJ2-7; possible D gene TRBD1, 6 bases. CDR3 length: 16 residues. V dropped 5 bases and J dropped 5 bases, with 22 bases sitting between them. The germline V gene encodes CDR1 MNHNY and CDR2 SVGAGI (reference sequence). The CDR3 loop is CASSHSQGRGPNEQYF. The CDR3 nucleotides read TGTGCCAGCAGTCACAGCCAGGGCAGGGGTCCCAACGAGCAGTACTTC.

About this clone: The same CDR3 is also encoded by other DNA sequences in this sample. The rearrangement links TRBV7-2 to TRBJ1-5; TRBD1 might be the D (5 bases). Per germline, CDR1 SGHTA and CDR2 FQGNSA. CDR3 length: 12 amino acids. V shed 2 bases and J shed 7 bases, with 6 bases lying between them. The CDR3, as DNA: TGTGCCAGCAGCTTATGGGGGCAGCCCCAGCATTTT. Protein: CASSLWGQPQHF.

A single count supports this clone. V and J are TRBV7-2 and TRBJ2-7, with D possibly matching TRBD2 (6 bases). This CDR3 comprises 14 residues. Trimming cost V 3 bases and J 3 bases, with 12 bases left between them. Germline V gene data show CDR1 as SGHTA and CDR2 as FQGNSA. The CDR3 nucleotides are TGTGCCAGCAGCTTTACGGGAGAAGGCTACGAGCAGTACTTC. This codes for CASSFTGEGYEQYF. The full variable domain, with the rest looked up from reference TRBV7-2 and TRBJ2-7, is GAGVSQSPSNKVTEKGKDVELRCDPISGHTALYWYRQSLGQGLEFLIYFQGNSAPDKSGLPSDRFSAERTGGSVSTLTIQRTQQEDSAVYLCASSFTGEGYEQYFGPGTRLTVT.

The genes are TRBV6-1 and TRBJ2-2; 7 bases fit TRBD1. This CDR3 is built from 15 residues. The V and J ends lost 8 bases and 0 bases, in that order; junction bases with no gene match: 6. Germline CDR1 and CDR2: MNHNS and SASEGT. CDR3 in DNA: TGTGCCAGCTACGTAGGGACAGCGAACACCGGGGAGCTGTTTTTT. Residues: CASYVGTANTGELFF.

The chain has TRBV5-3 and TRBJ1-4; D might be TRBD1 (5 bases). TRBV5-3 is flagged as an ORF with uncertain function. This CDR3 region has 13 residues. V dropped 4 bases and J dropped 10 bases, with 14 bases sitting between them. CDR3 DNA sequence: TGTGCCAGAAGCCCTAAGGGGTCGGGAAAACTGTTTTTT. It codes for CARSPKGSGKLFF.

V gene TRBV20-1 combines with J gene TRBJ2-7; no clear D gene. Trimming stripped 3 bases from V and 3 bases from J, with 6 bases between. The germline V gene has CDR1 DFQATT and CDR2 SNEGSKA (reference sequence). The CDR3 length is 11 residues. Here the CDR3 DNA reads TGCAGTGCTAGGCAGTACTACGAGCAGTACTTC. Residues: CSARQYYEQYF.

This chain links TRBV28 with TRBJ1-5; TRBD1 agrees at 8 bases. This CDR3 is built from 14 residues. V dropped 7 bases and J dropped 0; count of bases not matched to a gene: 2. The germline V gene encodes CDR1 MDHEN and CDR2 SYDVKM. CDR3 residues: CASNDRGSNQPQHF. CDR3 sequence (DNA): TGTGCCAGCAACGACAGGGGTAGCAATCAGCCCCAGCATTTT.

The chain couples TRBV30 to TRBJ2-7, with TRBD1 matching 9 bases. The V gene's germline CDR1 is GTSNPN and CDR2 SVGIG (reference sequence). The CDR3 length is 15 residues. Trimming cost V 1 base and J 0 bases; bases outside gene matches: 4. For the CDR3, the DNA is TGTGCCTGGAGTGCCGGACAGGGGAGCTCCTACGAGCAGTACTTC. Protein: CAWSAGQGSSYEQYF.

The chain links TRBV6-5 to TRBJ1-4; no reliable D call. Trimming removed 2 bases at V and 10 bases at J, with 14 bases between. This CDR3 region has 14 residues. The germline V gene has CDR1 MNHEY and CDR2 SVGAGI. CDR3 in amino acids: CASSYSGFSGKLFF. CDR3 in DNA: TGTGCCAGCAGTTACAGTGGGTTTTCGGGAAAACTGTTTTTT.

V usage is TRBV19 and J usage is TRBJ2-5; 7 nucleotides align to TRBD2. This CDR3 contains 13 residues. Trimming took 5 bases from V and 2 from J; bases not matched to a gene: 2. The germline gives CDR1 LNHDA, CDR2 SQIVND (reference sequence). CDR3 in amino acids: CASSPGLQETQYF. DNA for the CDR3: TGTGCCAGTAGTCCGGGACTACAAGAGACCCAGTACTTC.